The rows below give T cell receptor beta chains drawn from one sample of a study of vaccination and CD4 T cells after COVID-19. Which antigens these TCRs recognize remains unknown. TCRdb analysed the PCR reads with MiXCR anew, one entry per CDR3 protein. The data show some 9,600 distinct CDR3 sequences, approximately 60% seen once. The sequencing input was CD4+ T cells from blood, cultured in vitro. Source of these receptors: a human donor who had recovered from COVID-19. CDR3s include the opening cysteine and the closing phenylalanine or tryptophan. Fields, in order: clone size, D gene, V gene, J gene, CDR3 protein, CDR3 DNA. A D gene is named only where the DNA matches it firmly. Part of the rows lack a size; the others show once, few, many or a class for expanded clones.

hyperexpanded	.	TRBV19	TRBJ1-5	CASGGEHVNQPQHF	TGTGCCAGTGGCGGGGAACACGTCAATCAGCCCCAGCATTTT
.	.	TRBV20-1	TRBJ1-1	CSAPDSGQTSRAAFF	TGCAGTGCACCTGACTCCGGACAGACATCCCGAGCAGCTTTCTTT
.	.	TRBV11-2	TRBJ2-3	CASSSRQPTQYF	TGTGCCAGCAGCTCCCGTCAGCCTACGCAGTATTTT
.	.	TRBV15	TRBJ2-1	CATSRVPPRAEQFF	TGTGCCACCAGCAGAGTCCCTCCGCGCGCTGAGCAGTTCTTC
.	.	TRBV7-3	TRBJ2-3	CASSLLGGSSTDTQYF	TGTGCCAGCAGCTTACTGGGGGGCTCTAGCACAGATACGCAGTATTTT
.	.	TRBV20-1	TRBJ1-6	CSAPQGQGSSPLHF	TGCAGTGCTCCACAAGGCCAGGGAAGTTCACCCCTCCACTTT
few	TRBD1	TRBV20-1	TRBJ1-5	CSARKGQRSGPQHF	TGCAGTGCAAGAAAGGGACAGAGGAGTGGGCCCCAGCATTTT
.	.	TRBV7-8	TRBJ2-5	CASSFGRGSKTQYF	TGTGCCAGCAGCTTCGGTCGGGGTTCCAAGACCCAGTACTTC
.	TRBD1	TRBV7-2	TRBJ2-7	CASSSGTGYYEQYF	TGTGCCAGCAGCTCCGGGACAGGCTACTACGAGCAGTACTTC
few	TRBD2	TRBV20-1	TRBJ2-3	CSASPASGADTQYF	TGCAGTGCTAGTCCGGCTAGCGGGGCAGATACGCAGTATTTT
.	.	TRBV7-6	TRBJ1-1	CASSLSNRGQTGRNTEAFF	TGTGCCAGCAGCTTAAGTAATAGGGGTCAGACAGGTCGGAACACTGAAGCTTTCTTT
.	TRBD1	TRBV19	TRBJ1-1	CASSNYRGGNTEAFF	TGTGCCAGTAGTAACTACAGGGGAGGGAACACTGAAGCTTTCTTT
few	TRBD1	TRBV12-3/TRBV12-4	TRBJ1-2	CASSGDRGKRGYTF	TGTGCCAGCAGTGGCGACAGGGGGAAACGTGGCTACACCTTC
few	.	TRBV5-4	TRBJ1-1	CASSLDGMSTEAFF	TGTGCCAGCAGCTTGGACGGGATGAGCACTGAAGCTTTCTTT
.	TRBD1	TRBV7-2	TRBJ2-7	CASSLGQAFYEQYF	TGTGCCAGCAGCCTAGGACAGGCTTTCTACGAGCAGTACTTC
.	TRBD1	TRBV20-1	TRBJ2-7	CSASPGTGYEQYF	TGCAGTGCTTCTCCAGGGACAGGCTACGAGCAGTACTTC
.	.	TRBV6-1	TRBJ1-1	CASSGRQGEAFF	TGTGCCAGCAGTGGAAGGCAGGGTGAAGCTTTCTTT
.	TRBD2	TRBV7-2	TRBJ2-5	CASSLSSGGQRETQYF	TGTGCCAGCAGCCTATCTAGCGGGGGCCAAAGAGAGACCCAGTACTTC
.	TRBD1	TRBV20-1	TRBJ1-5	CSALDRGNQPQHF	TGCAGTGCTCTCGACAGGGGCAATCAGCCCCAGCATTTT
.	TRBD2	TRBV20-1	TRBJ2-5	CSARGGLAGSTEETQYF	TGCAGTGCTAGAGGCGGACTAGCGGGGTCGACGGAAGAGACCCAGTACTTC
.	TRBD1	TRBV6-2/TRBV6-3	TRBJ2-1	CASSSGTGGLNEQFF	TGTGCCAGCAGTTCCGGGACAGGGGGCTTAAATGAGCAGTTCTTC
few	.	TRBV12-3/TRBV12-4	TRBJ1-2	CASSPGEANYGYTF	TGTGCCAGCAGTCCAGGGGAGGCTAACTATGGCTACACCTTC
.	.	TRBV27	TRBJ1-5	CASSLSAGPPGQPQHF	TGTGCCAGCAGTTTATCGGCGGGCCCACCGGGGCAGCCCCAGCATTTT
few	.	TRBV20-1	TRBJ2-5	CSARDSQGRETQYF	TGCAGTGCTAGAGATTCTCAGGGAAGGGAGACCCAGTACTTC
.	TRBD1	TRBV28	TRBJ1-5	CASSSDRGRDQPQHF	TGTGCCAGCAGTTCTGACAGGGGGCGCGATCAGCCCCAGCATTTT
.	.	TRBV7-2	TRBJ1-3	CASSFTVSGNTIYF	TGTGCCAGCAGCTTCACGGTCTCTGGAAACACCATATATTTT
.	.	TRBV28	TRBJ1-4	CASGYGGGEEKLFF	TGTGCCAGCGGGTATGGGGGAGGGGAGGAGAAACTGTTTTTT
.	TRBD2	TRBV20-1	TRBJ2-7	CSGKSGGEGEQCF	TGCAGTGGGAAGAGCGGGGGGGAAGGGGAGCAGTGCTTC
.	TRBD1	TRBV7-9	TRBJ1-1	CASSPSGGFSEAFF	TGTGCCAGCAGCCCCTCAGGGGGATTCAGTGAAGCTTTCTTT
.	TRBD1	TRBV11-3	TRBJ2-5	CASSLGTGGMETQYF	TGTGCCAGCAGCCTAGGGACAGGGGGCATGGAGACCCAGTACTTC
few	.	TRBV7-9	TRBJ1-1	CASSLAGPAGESMNTEAFF	TGTGCCAGCAGCTTAGCAGGTCCGGCGGGGGAATCAATGAACACTGAAGCTTTCTTT
.	.	TRBV12-3/TRBV12-4	TRBJ1-1	CASSLREVGTEAFF	TGTGCCAGCAGTTTGAGGGAAGTCGGCACTGAAGCTTTCTTT
few	.	TRBV10-3	TRBJ1-4	CAISPGGTEKLFF	TGTGCCATCAGCCCCGGGGGGACGGAAAAACTGTTTTTT
.	.	TRBV20-1	TRBJ2-6	CSARVIRSSGANVLTF	TGCAGTGCTAGAGTAATCCGGAGCTCTGGGGCCAACGTCCTGACTTTC
.	.	TRBV12-5	TRBJ2-3	CASGFSSADTQYF	TGTGCTAGTGGTTTTAGCAGCGCAGATACGCAGTATTTT
.	.	TRBV7-2	TRBJ1-4	CASSSDSATNEKLFF	TGTGCCAGCAGCTCGGACAGTGCAACTAATGAAAAACTGTTTTTT
.	.	TRBV20-1	TRBJ2-1	CSANRGAGQFF	TGCAGTGCTAACAGAGGAGCAGGGCAGTTCTTC
.	TRBD1	TRBV7-9	TRBJ1-2	CASSQGGGRGSIYGYTF	TGCGCCAGCAGCCAAGGAGGGGGCAGGGGGTCAATCTATGGCTACACCTTC
once	.	TRBV12-3/TRBV12-4	TRBJ2-7	CASNRDVAYEQYF	TGTGCCAGCAACAGGGACGTCGCCTACGAGCAGTACTTC
.	.	TRBV6-1	TRBJ1-1	CASSIRGNTEAFF	TGTGCCAGCAGTATCAGGGGGAACACTGAAGCTTTCTTT
.	.	TRBV30	TRBJ2-3	CAGGGDRGADTQYF	TGTGCCGGAGGTGGGGATAGGGGCGCAGATACGCAGTATTTT
.	TRBD1	TRBV20-1	TRBJ2-7	CSAGNSGGVKYEQYF	TGCAGTGCCGGTAACTCAGGGGGAGTAAAATACGAGCAGTACTTC
.	.	TRBV24-1	TRBJ2-2	CATSDRQGNTGELFF	TGTGCCACCAGTGATCGGCAGGGAAACACCGGGGAGCTGTTTTTT
.	.	TRBV7-2	TRBJ2-3	CASSLWPTNSDTQYF	TGTGCCAGCAGCCTTTGGCCTACGAACTCCGATACGCAGTATTTT
.	.	TRBV7-2	TRBJ1-3	CASSYRVFDAGNTIYF	TGTGCCAGCAGTTACAGGGTGTTCGACGCTGGAAACACCATATATTTT
.	.	TRBV27	TRBJ1-4	CASSKDGGGTEKLFF	TGTGCCAGCAGTAAGGACGGGGGAGGAACCGAAAAACTGTTTTTT
large	.	TRBV6-5	TRBJ2-5	CASSYPGRGLTGETQYF	TGTGCCAGCAGTTACCCCGGACGGGGACTTACCGGTGAGACCCAGTACTTC
.	TRBD1	TRBV19	TRBJ1-2	CASRGVLTGGREGYTF	TGTGCCAGTAGAGGCGTGCTAACAGGGGGCAGGGAGGGCTACACCTTC
few	.	TRBV11-2	TRBJ1-6	CASRHPPNSPLHF	TGTGCCAGCAGGCATCCCCCTAATTCACCCCTCCACTTT
.	.	TRBV18	TRBJ1-6	CASSPRQSSPLRNSPLHF	TGTGCCAGCTCACCACGACAGTCCAGTCCTCTGCGTAATTCACCCCTCCACTTT
.	TRBD2	TRBV27	TRBJ2-7	CASSLSGGGTVEQYF	TGTGCCAGCAGTTTATCGGGCGGGGGTACGGTGGAGCAGTACTTC
.	.	TRBV19	TRBJ2-2	CATSEGWELTGELFF	TGTGCCACCTCGGAGGGGTGGGAGCTTACCGGGGAGCTGTTTTTT
few	.	TRBV6-1	TRBJ1-2	CASSGGGGTNYGYTF	TGTGCCAGCAGTGGTGGAGGAGGGACCAACTATGGCTACACCTTC
few	.	TRBV6-1	TRBJ2-1	CASTLGVKLNEQFF	TGTGCCAGCACCCTGGGCGTCAAGCTCAATGAGCAGTTCTTC
.	.	TRBV7-3	TRBJ2-1	CASSSNLREDTYNEQFF	TGTGCCAGCAGCTCCAACCTTCGTGAGGACACCTACAATGAGCAGTTCTTC
.	.	TRBV20-1	TRBJ1-2	CSARGRGIDYGYTF	TGCAGTGCTAGAGGGAGGGGGATAGACTATGGCTACACCTTC
.	TRBD1	TRBV20-1	TRBJ1-5	CSAGSGQARSQPQHF	TGCAGTGCTGGAAGCGGACAGGCGAGGTCTCAGCCCCAGCATTTT
.	.	TRBV20-1	TRBJ2-7	CSARRTYEQYF	TGCAGTGCTAGGAGGACTTACGAGCAGTACTTC
.	.	TRBV5-8	TRBJ2-3	CASSLDLYSSTDTQYF	TGTGCCAGCAGCTTGGATCTCTACTCTAGCACAGATACGCAGTATTTT